The rows below give T cell receptor beta chains drawn from one sample of a study of T cell responses to AZD1222 COVID-19 vaccine. Sequenced by immunoSEQ multiplex PCR; TCRdb stores in-frame clones only, minus some. Among roughly 130,000 clones listed, 80% to 95% were seen once. The material sequenced was peripheral blood, taken 28 days after the second AZD1222 dose. These receptors all come from an adult who received the AZD1222 COVID-19 vaccine. CDR3s include the opening cysteine and the closing phenylalanine or tryptophan. A D gene is named only where the DNA matches it firmly. The listing skips clone size in some rows; elsewhere it reads once, few, many or a size class.

j_gene,d_gene,abundance,v_gene,CDR3aa,CDR3nt
TRBJ2-2,.,.,TRBV2,CASRQSLNTGELFF,TGTGCCAGCAGACAGTCCTTGAACACCGGGGAGCTGTTTTTT
TRBJ2-1,TRBD2,.,TRBV11-2,CASSPNSGGRQFF,TGTGCCAGCAGCCCCAATTCCGGGGGGAGGCAGTTCTTC
TRBJ2-7,.,.,TRBV5-6,CASSLDHSSYEQYF,TGTGCCAGCAGCTTGGACCACAGCTCCTACGAGCAGTACTTC
TRBJ2-1,.,.,TRBV2,CASPKSYNNNEQFF,TGTGCCAGCCCAAAGAGCTATAACAACAATGAGCAGTTCTTC
TRBJ2-7,TRBD2,.,TRBV6-1,CASSERWQAGRDEQYF,TGTGCCAGCAGTGAACGGTGGCAGGCCGGGAGGGACGAGCAGTACTTC
TRBJ1-3,.,.,TRBV21-1,CASFGLSGNTIYF,TGTGCCAGTTTCGGACTGTCCGGAAACACCATATATTTT
TRBJ1-1,TRBD1,.,TRBV6-5,CASSRQGLGTEAFF,TGTGCCAGCAGTCGACAGGGATTAGGGACTGAAGCTTTCTTT
TRBJ1-2,.,.,TRBV7-8,CASSPVSSGYTF,TGTGCCAGCAGCCCCGTCAGTTCCGGCTACACCTTC
TRBJ2-3,TRBD2,.,TRBV13,CASRLRREGPDTQYF,TGTGCCAGCAGGCTGCGGCGGGAGGGCCCGGATACGCAGTATTTT
TRBJ2-7,TRBD1,.,TRBV2,CASSDVRQGHEQYF,TGTGCCAGCAGTGATGTCAGACAGGGGCACGAGCAGTACTTC
TRBJ2-7,.,.,TRBV10-3,CAIRADGYEQYF,TGTGCCATCAGGGCGGATGGCTACGAGCAGTACTTC
TRBJ2-5,TRBD2,.,TRBV5-1,CASSPGLARQETQYF,TGCGCCAGCAGCCCAGGACTAGCAAGACAAGAGACCCAGTACTTC
TRBJ1-2,TRBD1,.,TRBV4-3,CASSQELLTGPIHGYTF,TGCGCCAGCAGCCAAGAGTTGCTGACAGGGCCCATCCACGGCTACACCTTC
TRBJ1-1,.,.,TRBV20-1,CSGVRDTEAFF,TGCAGTGGCGTTCGGGACACTGAAGCTTTCTTT
TRBJ2-3,.,.,TRBV25-1,CASSDPRQGWTDTQYF,TGTGCCAGCAGTGATCCTAGGCAGGGATGGACAGATACGCAGTATTTT
TRBJ1-6,.,.,TRBV3-1/TRBV3-2,CASSLGRVRSPLHF,TGTGCCAGCAGCCTGGGTCGGGTGCGGTCACCCCTCCACTTT
TRBJ1-6,TRBD1,.,TRBV15,CATSRDRGRGSPLHF,TGTGCCACCAGCAGAGATAGGGGGCGCGGTTCACCCCTCCACTTT
TRBJ1-2,.,few,TRBV7-9,CASSLGGNSRNYGYTF,TGTGCCAGCAGCTTAGGGGGAAATTCCAGAAACTATGGCTACACCTTC
TRBJ2-1,TRBD2,.,TRBV27,CASSLGEREPYNEQFF,TGTGCCAGCAGTTTAGGTGAGCGGGAGCCCTACAATGAGCAGTTCTTC
TRBJ2-1,TRBD2,.,TRBV4-2,CASSLQREHGYNEQFF,TGTGCCAGCAGCCTCCAGCGGGAGCACGGTTACAATGAGCAGTTCTTC
TRBJ2-1,TRBD2,.,TRBV19,CATRLAGAGGEQFF,TGTGCCACCAGACTAGCGGGAGCAGGTGGAGAGCAGTTCTTC
TRBJ2-7,.,.,TRBV20-1,CSAATRGEQYF,TGCAGTGCTGCAACTAGAGGGGAGCAGTACTTC
TRBJ2-5,.,.,TRBV7-3,CASSPRPGETQYF,TGTGCCAGCAGCCCACGACCCGGCGAGACCCAGTACTTC
TRBJ2-3,.,.,TRBV7-9,CASSLAAGGTDTQYF,TGTGCCAGCAGCTTAGCGGCAGGGGGCACAGATACGCAGTATTTT
TRBJ1-1,.,.,TRBV18,CASNTGNTEAFF,TGTGCCAGCAACACAGGGAACACTGAAGCTTTCTTT
TRBJ2-7,TRBD2,few,TRBV7-2,CASSAGLHAYEQYF,TGTGCCAGCAGCGCGGGACTACATGCCTACGAGCAGTACTTC
TRBJ2-7,.,.,TRBV7-9,CASSQGESPYEQYF,TGTGCCAGCAGCCAGGGTGAGTCCCCCTACGAGCAGTACTTC
TRBJ1-1,.,.,TRBV9,CASSANVYGTEAFF,TGTGCCAGCAGCGCCAACGTTTACGGCACTGAAGCTTTCTTT
TRBJ1-2,.,.,TRBV4-3,CASSQLAQVYYGYTF,TGCGCCAGCAGCCAATTAGCACAGGTTTACTATGGCTACACCTTC
TRBJ2-7,.,once,TRBV7-2,CASSFRVSSYEQYF,TGTGCCAGCAGCTTCAGGGTCAGCTCCTACGAGCAGTACTTC
TRBJ2-3,.,.,TRBV6-1,CASSEFGGEGDTQYF,TGTGCCAGCAGTGAATTTGGCGGGGAAGGAGATACGCAGTATTTT
TRBJ2-7,TRBD1,.,TRBV11-3,CASRYPGQGACEQYF,TGTGCCAGCAGATACCCGGGACAGGGGGCCTGCGAGCAGTACTTC
TRBJ2-1,TRBD2,.,TRBV9,CASSISGNYNEQFF,TGTGCCAGCAGTATCAGCGGGAATTACAATGAGCAGTTCTTC
TRBJ1-1,TRBD1,.,TRBV5-4,CASRRGQGLSEAFF,TGTGCCAGCAGGAGAGGACAGGGACTCTCTGAAGCTTTCTTT
TRBJ1-6,.,.,TRBV7-9,CASSPTRDSPLHF,TGTGCCAGCAGCCCCACCCGGGATTCACCCCTCCACTTT
TRBJ2-1,.,.,TRBV20-1,CSASPRGVEQFF,TGCAGTGCTAGTCCTCGAGGTGTTGAGCAGTTCTTC
TRBJ2-3,TRBD2,.,TRBV6-2/TRBV6-3,CASSYFTGTSGTDTQYF,TGTGCCAGCAGTTACTTTACCGGGACTAGCGGCACAGATACGCAGTATTTT
TRBJ2-5,.,.,TRBV5-1,CASSLAPPRKGTQYF,TGCGCCAGCAGCTTGGCTCCTCCGCGTAAGGGGACCCAGTACTTC
TRBJ2-1,TRBD2,once,TRBV7-3,CASSPTSGGANEQFF,TGTGCCAGCAGCCCCACTAGCGGGGGGGCCAATGAGCAGTTCTTC
TRBJ2-3,.,once,TRBV6-2/TRBV6-3,CASSYRETTDTQYF,TGTGCCAGCAGTTACAGGGAGACAACAGATACGCAGTATTTT
TRBJ1-1,TRBD1,.,TRBV6-5,CASNVRGTETEAFF,TGTGCCAGCAACGTCAGGGGGACTGAGACTGAAGCTTTCTTT
TRBJ2-1,.,once,TRBV11-3,CASSLGGANNEQFF,TGTGCCAGCAGCTTGGGCGGGGCGAACAATGAGCAGTTCTTC
TRBJ2-3,.,.,TRBV7-3,CASSLRDGTDTQYF,TGTGCCAGCAGCTTACGGGATGGAACAGATACGCAGTATTTT
TRBJ2-7,TRBD1,.,TRBV24-1,CATSEAQGDEQYF,TGTGCCACCAGTGAAGCTCAGGGGGACGAGCAGTACTTC
TRBJ1-1,TRBD1,few,TRBV12-3/TRBV12-4,CASSNRGPTEAFF,TGTGCCAGCAGTAACAGGGGGCCCACTGAAGCTTTCTTT
TRBJ1-1,.,.,TRBV2,CASSPTARFTEAFF,TGTGCCAGCTCCCCCACAGCGAGGTTTACTGAAGCTTTCTTT
TRBJ1-6,.,few,TRBV5-5,CASSFWTDNSPLHF,TGTGCCAGCAGCTTTTGGACAGATAATTCACCCCTCCACTTT
TRBJ2-1,TRBD1,.,TRBV7-8,CASSWDRVVGEQFF,TGTGCCAGCAGTTGGGACAGGGTTGTGGGTGAGCAGTTCTTC
TRBJ2-2,TRBD1,.,TRBV19,CASSLTGVPTGELFF,TGTGCCAGTAGTCTAACAGGGGTACCCACCGGGGAGCTGTTTTTT
TRBJ1-4,TRBD1,.,TRBV11-2,CASSGGQDLEKLFF,TGTGCCAGCAGCGGGGGACAGGATCTGGAAAAACTGTTTTTT
TRBJ2-3,.,once,TRBV4-3,CASSSNYAPDTQYF,TGCGCCAGCAGCTCGAACTACGCCCCGGATACGCAGTATTTT
TRBJ1-2,.,.,TRBV27,CASSFGGDGGYTF,TGTGCCAGCAGTTTCGGCGGGGACGGGGGCTACACCTTC
TRBJ1-1,.,.,TRBV29-1,CSVGVRGGTEAFF,TGCAGCGTTGGGGTCCGGGGTGGCACTGAAGCTTTCTTT
TRBJ1-2,TRBD1,.,TRBV28,CASRPPGDSFYGYTF,TGTGCCAGCAGACCGCCTGGGGACAGTTTCTATGGCTACACCTTC
TRBJ2-3,TRBD2,.,TRBV5-1,CASSLAPSGRITDTQYF,TGCGCCAGCAGCTTGGCTCCAAGCGGGAGGATCACAGATACGCAGTATTTT
TRBJ2-7,.,.,TRBV5-4,CASSLAGGSTYEQYF,TGTGCCAGCAGCTTGGCAGGGGGGAGTACCTACGAGCAGTACTTC
TRBJ2-3,.,.,TRBV6-4,CASSSRLTLHTDTQYF,TGTGCCAGCAGCAGCCGGTTGACGCTCCACACAGATACGCAGTATTTT
TRBJ2-2,.,.,TRBV7-3,CASSLGANTGELFF,TGTGCCAGCAGCTTAGGGGCGAACACCGGGGAGCTGTTTTTT
TRBJ2-3,.,.,TRBV6-2/TRBV6-3,CASSRWGPGGLSTDTQYF,TGTGCCAGCAGCCGATGGGGTCCGGGGGGCCTCAGCACAGATACGCAGTATTTT